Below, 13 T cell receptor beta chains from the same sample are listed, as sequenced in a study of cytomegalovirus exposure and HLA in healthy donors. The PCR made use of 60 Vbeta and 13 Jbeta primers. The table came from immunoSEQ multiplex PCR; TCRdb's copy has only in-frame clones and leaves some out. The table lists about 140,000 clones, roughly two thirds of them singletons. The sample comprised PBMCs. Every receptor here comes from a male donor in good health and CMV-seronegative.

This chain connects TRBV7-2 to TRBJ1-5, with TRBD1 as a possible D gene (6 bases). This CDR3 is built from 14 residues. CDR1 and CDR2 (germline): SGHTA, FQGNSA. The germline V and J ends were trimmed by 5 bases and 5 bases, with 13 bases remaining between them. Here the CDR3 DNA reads TGTGCCAGCAGCAAAGGGGGGGGCGATCAGCCCCAGCATTTT. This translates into CASSKGGGDQPQHF.

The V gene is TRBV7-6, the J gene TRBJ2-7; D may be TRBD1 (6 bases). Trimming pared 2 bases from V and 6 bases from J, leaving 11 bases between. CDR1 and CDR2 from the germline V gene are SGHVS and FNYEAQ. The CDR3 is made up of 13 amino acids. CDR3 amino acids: CASSLNQGSEQYF. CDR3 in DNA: TGTGCCAGCAGCTTAAATCAGGGGAGCGAGCAGTACTTC.

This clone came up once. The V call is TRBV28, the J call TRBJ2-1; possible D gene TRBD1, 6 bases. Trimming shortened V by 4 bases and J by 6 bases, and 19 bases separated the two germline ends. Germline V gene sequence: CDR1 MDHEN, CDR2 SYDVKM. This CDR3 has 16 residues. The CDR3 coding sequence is TGTGCCAGCAGTTCTCCCGCAGGGGTTTCAGGCAATGAGCAGTTCTTC. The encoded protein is CASSSPAGVSGNEQFF.

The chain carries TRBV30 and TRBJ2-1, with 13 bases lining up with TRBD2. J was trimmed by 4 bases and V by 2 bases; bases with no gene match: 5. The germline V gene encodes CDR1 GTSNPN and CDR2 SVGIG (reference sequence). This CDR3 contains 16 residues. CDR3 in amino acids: CAWSIRTSGGYNEQFF. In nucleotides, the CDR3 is TGTGCCTGGAGTATACGGACTAGCGGGGGATACAATGAGCAGTTCTTC. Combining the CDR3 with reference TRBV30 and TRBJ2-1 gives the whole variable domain SQTIHQWPATLVQPVGSPLSLECTVEGTSNPNLYWYRQAAGRGLQLLFYSVGIGQISSEVPQNLSASRPQDRQFILSSKKLLLSDSGFYLCAWSIRTSGGYNEQFFGPGTRLTVL.

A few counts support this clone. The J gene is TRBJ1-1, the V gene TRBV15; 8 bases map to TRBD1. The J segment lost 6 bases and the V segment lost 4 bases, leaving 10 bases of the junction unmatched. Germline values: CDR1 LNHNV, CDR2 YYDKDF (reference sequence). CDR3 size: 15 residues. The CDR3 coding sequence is TGTGCCACCAGCACCCGAGGACAGGGTCGGCCTGAAGCTTTCTTT. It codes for CATSTRGQGRPEAFF.

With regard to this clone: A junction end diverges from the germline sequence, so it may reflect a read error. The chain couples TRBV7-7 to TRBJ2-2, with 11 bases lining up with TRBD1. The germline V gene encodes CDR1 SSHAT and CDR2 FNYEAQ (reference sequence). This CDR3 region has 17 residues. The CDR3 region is CASSSMRTGGTTGELFF. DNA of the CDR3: TGTGCTAGCAGCTCAATGAGGACAGGGGGCACCACCGGGGAGCTGTTTTTT.

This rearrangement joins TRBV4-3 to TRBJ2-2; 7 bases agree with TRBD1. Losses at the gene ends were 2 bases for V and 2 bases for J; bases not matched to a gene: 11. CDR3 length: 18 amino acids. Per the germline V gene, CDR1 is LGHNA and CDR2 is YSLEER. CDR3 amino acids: CASSQSPGTEINTGELFF. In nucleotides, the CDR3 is TGCGCCAGCAGCCAATCCCCCGGGACAGAGATAAACACCGGGGAGCTGTTTTTT.

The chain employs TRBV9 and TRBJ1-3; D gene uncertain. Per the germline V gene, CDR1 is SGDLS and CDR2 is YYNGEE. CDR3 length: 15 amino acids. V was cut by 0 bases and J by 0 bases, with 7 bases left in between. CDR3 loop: CASSVGESSGNTIYF. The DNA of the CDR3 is TGTGCCAGCAGCGTAGGAGAGAGCTCTGGAAACACCATATATTTT.

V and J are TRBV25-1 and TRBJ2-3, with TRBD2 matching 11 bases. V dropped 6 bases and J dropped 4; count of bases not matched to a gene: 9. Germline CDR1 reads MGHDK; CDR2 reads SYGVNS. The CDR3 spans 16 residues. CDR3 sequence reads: CASRPFSGGAADTQYF. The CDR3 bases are TGTGCCAGCAGGCCTTTTAGCGGGGGGGCCGCAGATACGCAGTATTTT.

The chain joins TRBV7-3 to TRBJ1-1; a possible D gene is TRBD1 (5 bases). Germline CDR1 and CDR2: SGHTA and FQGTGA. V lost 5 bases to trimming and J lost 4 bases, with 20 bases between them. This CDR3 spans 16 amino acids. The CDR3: CASSDTGGGVRTEAFF. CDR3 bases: TGTGCCAGCAGCGATACAGGCGGAGGGGTTCGCACTGAAGCTTTCTTT.

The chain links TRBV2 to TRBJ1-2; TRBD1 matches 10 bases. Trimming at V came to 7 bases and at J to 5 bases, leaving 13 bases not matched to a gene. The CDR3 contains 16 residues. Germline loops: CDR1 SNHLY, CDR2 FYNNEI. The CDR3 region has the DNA TGTGCCAGCATTCCCGGGACAGGGGTTCTCCCATATGGCTACACCTTC. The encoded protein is CASIPGTGVLPYGYTF.

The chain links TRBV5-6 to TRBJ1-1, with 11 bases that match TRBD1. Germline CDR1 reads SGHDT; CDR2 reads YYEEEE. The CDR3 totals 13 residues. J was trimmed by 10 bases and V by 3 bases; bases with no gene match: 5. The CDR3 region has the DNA TGTGCCAGCAGCTGGGGGACAGGGGGATTAGCTTTCTTT. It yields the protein CASSWGTGGLAFF.

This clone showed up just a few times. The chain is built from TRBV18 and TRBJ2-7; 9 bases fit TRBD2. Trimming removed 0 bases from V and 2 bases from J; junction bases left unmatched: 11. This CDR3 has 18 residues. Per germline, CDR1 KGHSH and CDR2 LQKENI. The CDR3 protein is CASSPPRRAGGTTYEQYF. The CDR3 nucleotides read TGTGCCAGCTCACCACCGCGAAGAGCGGGGGGCACCACCTACGAGCAGTACTTC.